The 18 T cell receptor beta chains presented below share a single source sample, sequenced in a study of T cells in Graves' hyperthyroidism and ophthalmopathy. RNA transcripts served as the template for amplifying TCR beta CDR3 regions. When the TCR CDR3 underwent first-round RT-PCR, the HTBI primer set was used. From the multiplex PCR reads, TCRdb called clonotypes with MiXCR, one entry per CDR3 protein. The data show more than 500,000 distinct CDR3 sequences, with 12% to 15% seen just once and around 13% held by the top ten. Sample: blood. Receptors originate from a woman between 40 and 50 years old with Graves' hyperthyroidism.

This clonotype was picked up a small number of times. A much larger clone differs by one base, so this may be a read error. This chain joins TRBV28 and TRBJ2-1; D is undetermined. Germline V gene sequence: CDR1 MDHEN, CDR2 SYDVKM. Trimming shortened V by 2 bases and J by 12 bases, and 14 bases separated the two germline ends. The CDR3 totals 13 residues. The CDR3 sequence is CASSLGGKDGQFF. The DNA of the CDR3 is TGTGCCAGCAGTTTAGGCGGCAAGGATGGGCAGTTCTTC.

The V call is TRBV6-1, the J call TRBJ2-7; 10 nucleotides align to TRBD1. The CDR3 spans 14 residues. Trimming removed 10 bases from V and 2 bases from J; junction bases left unmatched: 8. Germline CDR1 and CDR2: MNHNS and SASEGT. The DNA of the CDR3 is TGTGCCACCCGACGGGGGACAGGGGCCTACGAGCAGTACTTC. Protein sequence: CATRRGTGAYEQYF.

This clonotype was seen at least ten times. The rearrangement links TRBV28 to TRBJ2-2, with 7 bases that match TRBD1. Germline V gene lookup returns CDR1 MDHEN and CDR2 SYDVKM. Losses at the gene ends were 5 bases for V and 6 bases for J; bases not matched to a gene: 9. This CDR3 comprises 15 residues. The CDR3 sequence is CASSRTGQVPGELFF. DNA of the CDR3: TGTGCCAGCAGTCGCACCGGACAGGTCCCCGGGGAGCTGTTTTTT.

The chain couples TRBV7-8 to TRBJ1-6, with TRBD1 matching 7 bases. The CDR3 covers 18 residues. V lost 3 bases to trimming and J lost 9 bases; unmatched junction nucleotides: 17. Germline loops: CDR1 SGHVS, CDR2 FQNEAQ. This CDR3 is CASSFALLGGLDFSPLHF. In DNA form, the CDR3 reads TGTGCCAGCAGCTTTGCATTATTAGGGGGCCTCGATTTTTCACCCCTCCACTTT.

This clonotype was seen more than once but under ten times. A clone one base away is much larger, so this may be a read error. The chain uses TRBV20-1 and TRBJ1-6, with D tentatively TRBD1 (6 bases). CDR1 DFQATT and CDR2 SNEGSKA come from the germline V gene (reference sequence). The length of the CDR3 is 14 residues. Trimming shortened V by 6 bases and J by 8 bases, and 17 bases separated the two germline ends. The CDR3 is CSAQRRTADSPLHF. In DNA form, the CDR3 reads TGCAGTGCCCAGAGGAGGACAGCCGATTCACCCCTCCACTTT.

This clonotype was seen at least ten times. CDR3 coding DNA: TGCAGTGCCAGGGACCCGACTAGCGGAAACACCGGGGAGCTGTTTTTT. This codes for CSARDPTSGNTGELFF. The genes are TRBV20-1 and TRBJ2-2, with 9 bases lining up with TRBD2. This CDR3 contains 16 residues. The trim removed 6 bases at V and 2 bases at J, leaving 10 bases unmatched. The germline V gene encodes CDR1 DFQATT and CDR2 SNEGSKA (reference sequence).

This clonotype has only a few counts. This chain links TRBV6-2 or TRBV6-3 with TRBJ1-5; D unresolved. The length of the CDR3 is 13 residues. Germline CDR1 MNHEY, CDR2 SVGEGT. The germline V and J ends were trimmed by 5 bases and 0 bases, with 5 bases remaining between them. CDR3 amino acids: CASSRNSNQPQHF. The CDR3 DNA is TGTGCCAGCAGTCGTAATAGCAATCAGCCCCAGCATTTT.

This clonotype has ten or more counts. The chain links TRBV3-1 to TRBJ2-7, with a tentative D call TRBD1 (6 bases). Trimming shortened V by 1 base and J by 9 bases, and 16 bases separated the two germline ends. Per germline, CDR1 LGHDT and CDR2 YNNKEL (reference sequence). CDR3 length: 14 amino acids. CDR3 coding DNA: TGTGCCAGCAGCCAAGGGGCAGGGGTCCTGGGGCAGTACTTC. It is translated as CASSQGAGVLGQYF.

This clonotype showed up many times. The chain carries TRBV20-1 and TRBJ2-7; TRBD2 is a possible D gene (6 bases). CDR3 size: 16 residues. Deletions cut 0 bases from V and 3 bases from J, with 18 bases between. Germline V lookup: CDR1 DFQATT, CDR2 SNEGSKA (reference sequence). The CDR3 region is CSARDPAAGQNYEQYF. The CDR3 DNA sequence: TGCAGTGCTAGAGATCCGGCAGCGGGCCAAAACTACGAGCAGTACTTC.

This chain uses TRBV29-1 with TRBJ2-5, with 9 bases that match TRBD1. The length of the CDR3 is 13 residues. The V segment lost 3 bases and the J segment 4 bases; nucleotides outside the gene matches: 3. Germline V gene sequence: CDR1 SQVTM, CDR2 ANQGSEA. CDR3 nucleotide sequence: TGCAGCGTTGAGGTACAGGGGGCAGAGACCCAGTACTTC. Protein product: CSVEVQGAETQYF.

This rearrangement joins TRBV28 to TRBJ2-2; no clear D gene. The CDR3 is 16 residues long. The V gene's germline CDR1 is MDHEN and CDR2 SYDVKM. Trimming pared 3 bases from V and 1 base from J, leaving 12 bases between. The CDR3: CASSFGLPMNTGELFF. The CDR3 region has the DNA TGTGCCAGCAGTTTTGGCCTACCGATGAACACCGGGGAGCTGTTTTTT.

This clonotype was found many times. The rearrangement links TRBV6-1 to TRBJ1-1, with a tentative D call TRBD1 (6 bases). From germline, CDR1 is MNHNS and CDR2 SASEGT. The CDR3 sequence is 14 residues long. Between the trimmed V and J ends, which lost 3 bases and 1 base, there was a span of 9 bases. CDR3 sequence (DNA): TGTGCCAGCAGTGATCCGGGACAGAACACTGAAGCTTTCTTT. Its protein product is CASSDPGQNTEAFF.

This clonotype occurred many times. This rearrangement joins TRBV2 to TRBJ2-7; 12 bases agree with TRBD2. V shed 7 bases, J shed 4 bases, and the junction held 11 bases outside the gene matches. The CDR3 is made up of 16 amino acids. CDR1 SNHLY and CDR2 FYNNEI come from the germline V gene. CDR3 in DNA: TGTGCCAGCAACTCTCCTAGGACTAGCGGGAAGTACGAGCAGTACTTC. It encodes CASNSPRTSGKYEQYF.

This clonotype was detected only a few times. This rearrangement joins TRBV7-9 to TRBJ2-5, with a weak D call TRBD2 (6 bases). The CDR3 length is 20 residues. Deletions cut 5 bases from V and 5 bases from J, with 33 bases between. From germline, CDR1 is SEHNR and CDR2 FQNEAQ (reference sequence). CDR3 sequence reads: CASSPPVPPSSASGVETQYF. The CDR3 DNA follows: TGTGCCAGCAGCCCACCCGTGCCCCCCTCTAGCGCCTCAGGCGTGGAGACCCAGTACTTC.

This clonotype was recorded at least ten times. The chain employs TRBV2 and TRBJ1-6; 7 bases are shared with TRBD1. The CDR3 length is 17 residues. J was trimmed by 2 bases and V by 4 bases; bases with no gene match: 8. In germline, CDR1 is SNHLY, CDR2 FYNNEI. CDR3 region: CASSVLTGNPYNSPLHF. The CDR3 DNA sequence: TGTGCCAGCAGTGTATTGACAGGGAATCCCTATAATTCACCCCTCCACTTT.

The CDR3 here is CASREGGNQPQHF. In nucleotides, the CDR3 is TGTGCCAGCAGGGAGGGGGGCAATCAGCCCCAGCATTTT. The chain joins TRBV6-1 to TRBJ1-5; D is possibly TRBD1 (6 bases). The CDR3 sequence is 13 residues long. Germline V gene data show CDR1 as MNHNS and CDR2 as SASEGT. Trimming stripped 6 bases from V and 2 bases from J, with 8 bases between.

In its sample, this clonotype was seen many times. The J gene is TRBJ2-7, the V gene TRBV7-3; TRBD2 matches at 8 bases. This CDR3 region has 15 residues. Germline values: CDR1 SGHTA, CDR2 FQGTGA. V trimming: 5 bases; J trimming: 5 bases; junction bases outside the gene matches: 11. The CDR3 DNA sequence: TGTGCCAGCAGCCCGAATAGCGGGATGATCGACGAGCAGTACTTC. Encoded protein: CASSPNSGMIDEQYF.

This clonotype was picked up many times. This chain connects TRBV27 to TRBJ2-4; 9 positions agree with TRBD2. The CDR3 sequence is 14 residues long. The V gene end was trimmed by 6 bases and the J gene end by 5 bases; junction bases not matched to a gene: 5. Germline CDR1 reads MNHEY; CDR2 reads SMNVEV (reference sequence). The CDR3, as DNA: TGTGCCAGCAGCTTAGCGGGAGTGCAAAACATTCAGTACTTC. Amino acid sequence: CASSLAGVQNIQYF.